These T cell receptor beta chains were read from a single sample in a study of blood T cell repertoires in COVID-19. Profiled with immunoSEQ multiplex PCR; TCRdb holds only in-frame clones, not every one. Found here are 110,000 to 150,000 clones, 85% to 90% of them singletons; the top ten hold under 3.5%. The sequencing input was peripheral blood. The receptor source for this set is a woman in her fifties or sixties with active COVID-19. CDR3s include the opening cysteine and the closing phenylalanine or tryptophan. Each record gives: clone size, D gene, V gene, J gene, CDR3 protein, CDR3 DNA. D genes are given only for firm matches. The size field is filled for only some rows; it gives once, few, many or a size class.

NA,TRBD1,TRBV13,TRBJ1-3,CASSMSTGNIYF,TGTGCCAGCAGCATGTCGACAGGGAACATATATTTT
NA,TRBD1,TRBV7-9,TRBJ2-5,CASSEGTGSGETQYF,TGTGCCAGCAGCGAGGGGACAGGGTCGGGGGAGACCCAGTACTTC
NA,TRBD1,TRBV30,TRBJ1-1,CASQGQLNTEAFF,TGTGCCTCCCAGGGACAGTTGAACACTGAAGCTTTCTTT
NA,NA,TRBV6-6,TRBJ2-5,CASSPGETQYF,TGTGCCAGCAGCCCCGGGGAGACCCAGTACTTC
NA,NA,TRBV29-1,TRBJ2-3,CSADRDYTDTQYF,TGCAGCGCGGACAGGGACTACACAGATACGCAGTATTTT
many,TRBD1,TRBV7-9,TRBJ1-5,CASSLLQGADNQPQHF,TGTGCCAGCAGCTTACTACAGGGGGCGGACAATCAGCCCCAGCATTTT
once,NA,TRBV29-1,TRBJ2-2,CSGTEGGELFF,TGCAGCGGTACCGAGGGAGGGGAGCTGTTTTTT
NA,NA,TRBV10-3,TRBJ2-1,CAISPGEYFNNEQFF,TGTGCCATCAGCCCAGGGGAGTACTTTAACAATGAGCAGTTCTTC
NA,NA,TRBV15,TRBJ2-4,CATSSPDGVGKNIQYF,TGTGCCACCAGCAGTCCAGACGGGGTGGGCAAAAACATTCAGTACTTC
NA,NA,TRBV5-1,TRBJ2-1,CASSLKGSLAGVSNEQFF,TGCGCCAGCAGCTTGAAGGGGTCCCTGGCAGGTGTAAGCAATGAGCAGTTCTTC
NA,NA,TRBV27,TRBJ2-7,CASSLDRAYEQYF,TGTGCCAGCAGTTTAGATCGGGCCTACGAGCAGTACTTC
NA,NA,TRBV6-1,TRBJ2-1,CASSEAGGPDEQFF,TGTGCCAGCAGTGAAGCGGGAGGTCCGGATGAGCAGTTCTTC
NA,NA,TRBV19,TRBJ2-2,CASKGWDSNTGELFF,TGTGCCAGTAAAGGATGGGACTCTAACACCGGGGAGCTGTTTTTT
NA,NA,TRBV15,TRBJ2-5,CATSRRHSQGSGPETQYF,TGTGCCACCAGCAGAAGACACTCCCAGGGTTCAGGCCCAGAGACCCAGTACTTC
NA,TRBD1,TRBV10-3,TRBJ1-5,CAISERGRVDQPQHF,TGTGCCATCAGTGAGAGGGGGCGCGTGGATCAGCCCCAGCATTTT
NA,NA,TRBV19,TRBJ1-1,CASSPGIGSGTEAFF,TGTGCCAGTAGTCCAGGGATCGGATCGGGCACTGAAGCTTTCTTT
NA,TRBD1,TRBV6-2/TRBV6-3,TRBJ1-4,CASSPGQGVRNEKLFF,TGTGCCAGCAGTCCGGGACAGGGTGTCCGGAATGAAAAACTGTTTTTT
NA,TRBD1,TRBV3-1/TRBV3-2,TRBJ1-6,CASSQSPGGLSNSPLHF,TGTGCCAGCAGCCAAAGCCCAGGGGGCCTTAGTAATTCACCCCTCCACTTT
NA,NA,TRBV7-3,TRBJ2-2,CASSLGTSIELFF,TGTGCCAGCAGCTTAGGTACTAGCATCGAGCTGTTTTTT
NA,TRBD2,TRBV18,TRBJ2-2,CASSPLSGRSTGELFF,TGTGCCAGCTCACCGCTTAGCGGGAGAAGCACCGGGGAGCTGTTTTTT
NA,TRBD1,TRBV15,TRBJ2-5,CATSRVRTGAGETQYF,TGTGCCACCAGCAGAGTAAGGACAGGGGCAGGGGAGACCCAGTACTTC
NA,TRBD2,TRBV18,TRBJ2-1,CASSGASGRAYNEQFF,TGTGCCAGCTCCGGAGCTAGCGGGAGGGCCTACAATGAGCAGTTCTTC
NA,TRBD1,TRBV23-1,TRBJ1-1,CASNRTQGGLQTNTEAFF,TGCGCCAGCAACCGAACACAGGGGGGACTGCAGACGAACACTGAAGCTTTCTTT
few,NA,TRBV19,TRBJ1-3,CASSFVQYGNTIYF,TGTGCCAGTTCCTTTGTCCAGTATGGAAACACCATATATTTT
NA,TRBD2,TRBV4-1,TRBJ2-7,CASSQGLLADSYEQYF,TGCGCCAGCAGTCAAGGATTACTAGCGGACTCCTACGAGCAGTACTTC
NA,NA,TRBV12-5,TRBJ2-5,CASGLRGRETQYF,TGTGCTAGTGGCCTAAGGGGCCGAGAGACCCAGTACTTC
NA,NA,TRBV4-1,TRBJ2-3,CASSQTPLALGDTQYF,TGCGCCAGCAGCCAGACCCCCCTAGCGCTCGGGGATACGCAGTATTTT
NA,NA,TRBV18,TRBJ1-4,CASSPRVAGGKLFF,TGTGCCAGCTCACCACGGGTGGCCGGGGGAAAACTGTTTTTT
NA,NA,TRBV2,TRBJ2-7,CASRRASYEQYF,TGTGCCAGCAGGCGGGCCTCGTACGAGCAGTACTTC
NA,TRBD2,TRBV29-1,TRBJ2-7,CSVGGLAGVRTYEQYF,TGCAGCGTTGGGGGACTAGCGGGAGTAAGGACCTACGAGCAGTACTTC
NA,NA,TRBV5-4,TRBJ1-2,CASSLAPTGNYGYTF,TGTGCCAGCAGCTTGGCCCCGACAGGAAACTATGGCTACACCTTC
NA,TRBD1,TRBV6-5,TRBJ1-4,CASSYRRGPPNEKLFF,TGTGCCAGCAGTTACCGTAGGGGGCCACCTAATGAAAAACTGTTTTTT
NA,NA,TRBV7-3,TRBJ1-4,CASSLSGRGVNEKLFF,TGTGCCAGCAGCTTAAGCGGCAGGGGAGTTAATGAAAAACTGTTTTTT
NA,TRBD1,TRBV4-1,TRBJ1-2,CASSLRDRGVGYTF,TGCGCCAGCAGCCTCCGGGACAGGGGGGTTGGCTACACCTTC
NA,NA,TRBV14,TRBJ2-3,CASSLQLNLDTQYF,TGTGCCAGCAGCCTGCAGTTGAATTTGGATACGCAGTATTTT
NA,NA,TRBV5-1,TRBJ2-7,CASSLGGAKGYEQYF,TGCGCCAGCAGCTTGGGTGGGGCAAAGGGCTACGAGCAGTACTTC
NA,TRBD1,TRBV5-1,TRBJ1-4,CASKPTGPNEKLFF,TGCGCCAGCAAACCGACAGGGCCTAATGAAAAACTGTTTTTT
NA,TRBD2,TRBV2,TRBJ2-6,CASTQLAGGLSGANVLTF,TGTGCCAGCACCCAACTAGCGGGAGGACTCTCTGGGGCCAACGTCCTGACTTTC
NA,NA,TRBV9,TRBJ2-3,CASSVLRTDTQYF,TGTGCCAGCAGCGTCTTGCGAACAGATACGCAGTATTTT
NA,NA,TRBV6-2/TRBV6-3,TRBJ2-7,CASSYSTEPLREQYF,TGTGCCAGCAGTTACTCGACAGAACCACTACGGGAGCAGTACTTC
NA,NA,TRBV5-1,TRBJ1-4,CASSFGGGWPANEKLFF,TGCGCCAGCAGCTTCGGGGGAGGGTGGCCTGCTAATGAAAAACTGTTTTTT
NA,TRBD2,TRBV3-1/TRBV3-2,TRBJ2-5,CASSQVLGGGEETQYF,TGTGCCAGCAGCCAAGTATTGGGCGGGGGTGAAGAGACCCAGTACTTC
NA,TRBD1,TRBV28,TRBJ2-7,CASSSRQGSFGSYEQYF,TGTGCCAGCAGCTCAAGACAGGGATCCTTCGGCTCCTACGAGCAGTACTTC
NA,NA,TRBV18,TRBJ2-5,CASSPASGGIGTQYF,TGTGCCAGCTCACCCGCGTCCGGGGGAATTGGGACCCAGTACTTC
once,NA,TRBV9,TRBJ2-1,CASSGDFYNEQFF,TGTGCCAGCTCGGGAGATTTCTACAATGAGCAGTTCTTC
NA,NA,TRBV4-2,TRBJ2-2,CASSLFRLAPGELFF,TGTGCCAGCAGCCTCTTCAGGCTAGCCCCCGGGGAGCTGTTTTTT
NA,TRBD2,TRBV28,TRBJ2-5,CASSQLAPETQYF,TGTGCCAGCAGTCAACTAGCGCCAGAGACCCAGTACTTC
NA,NA,TRBV5-6,TRBJ2-7,CANKGRYEQYF,TGTGCCAACAAGGGGCGGTACGAGCAGTACTTC
NA,NA,TRBV7-8,TRBJ1-2,CASSLTGRWGYTF,TGTGCCAGCAGCTTAACGGGTCGTTGGGGCTACACCTTC
NA,TRBD1,TRBV7-2,TRBJ2-1,CASSSHRGPYNEQFF,TGTGCCAGCAGCTCCCACAGGGGCCCCTACAATGAGCAGTTCTTC
NA,TRBD1,TRBV5-4,TRBJ1-2,CASSPTGSAGYTF,TGTGCCAGCAGTCCGACAGGGTCGGCTGGCTACACCTTC
NA,NA,TRBV5-1,TRBJ2-1,CASSLQPGDYNEQFF,TGCGCCAGCAGCTTGCAGCCGGGGGATTACAATGAGCAGTTCTTC
NA,NA,TRBV27,TRBJ1-5,CASSLRGNLQPQHF,TGTGCCAGCAGTTTAAGGGGAAACTTGCAGCCCCAGCATTTT
NA,NA,TRBV6-5,TRBJ2-1,CASRPDSSHNEQFF,TGTGCCAGCAGACCCGACTCTTCTCACAATGAGCAGTTCTTC
NA,TRBD2,TRBV10-3,TRBJ2-7,CAISGGTSGFREQYF,TGTGCCATCAGTGGGGGGACTAGCGGGTTCCGAGAGCAGTACTTC
once,NA,TRBV7-2,TRBJ1-2,CASSLDVGGFYGYTF,TGTGCCAGCAGCTTAGATGTTGGGGGGTTCTATGGCTACACCTTC
NA,NA,TRBV10-2,TRBJ2-1,CASSVVRGEQFF,TGCGCCAGCAGTGTCGTCAGGGGTGAGCAGTTCTTC